This T cell receptor (beta chain) was identified in a study of cytomegalovirus exposure and HLA in healthy donors. Findings and caveats of the study: Most CMV-associated TCR beta chains were later found to appear HLA-restricted. Most subjects had HLA-A and HLA-B alleles reportedly predicted accurately by TCR beta sequences. The study designated about 160 TCR beta chains cytomegalovirus-associated.

Use of 60 Vbeta and 13 Jbeta primers characterized the PCR. Sequencing used immunoSEQ multiplex PCR; TCRdb keeps in-frame clones, though not all of them. The data contain roughly 100,000 clones, 75% to 85% of them singletons. To note about this clone: Its antigen is unknown.

Germline-derived CDR1 and CDR2 are DFQATT and SNEGSKA (reference sequence). The CDR3 sequence is 11 residues long. Sequences were obtained from PBMCs. The TCR sequence derives from a man aged 45-65 years in good health and CMV-seronegative. V and J are TRBV20-1 and TRBJ1-2, with TRBD1 as a possible D gene (6 bases). CDR3: CRPGDNYGYTF. The DNA for the CDR3 is TGCAGGCCAGGGGACAACTATGGCTACACCTTC.